These T cell receptor beta chains were read from a single sample in a study of identical twins. One entry per CDR3 protein, called by TCRdb with MiXCR from the 5' RACE reads. Of about 890,000 distinct CDR3 sequences listed, 12% are singletons. This same sample was also part of a study on yellow fever vaccine responses in identical twins.

Sample: PBMCs. These receptors were collected from a woman under 30 in good health. The CDR3 runs from the conserved cysteine through the conserved F or W. D genes are given only for firm matches. Clone size is not always given. Where it is, it says once, few, many or a class for expanded clones.

clone_size: -; j_call: TRBJ2-3; d_call: -; v_call: TRBV7-2; cdr3_aa: CASTKTHSRDPDTQYF; cdr3_nt: TGTGCCAGCACCAAAACCCATAGCAGAGACCCAGATACGCAGTATTTT
clone_size: few; j_call: TRBJ2-5; d_call: -; v_call: TRBV4-2; cdr3_aa: CASSQEPEWETQYF; cdr3_nt: TGTGCCAGCAGCCAGGAACCGGAGTGGGAGACCCAGTACTTC
clone_size: few; j_call: TRBJ2-7; d_call: TRBD2; v_call: TRBV6-2/TRBV6-3; cdr3_aa: CASTDIAGPSYEQYF; cdr3_nt: TGTGCCAGCACCGATATAGCGGGTCCCTCCTACGAGCAGTACTTC
clone_size: many; j_call: TRBJ2-5; d_call: TRBD1; v_call: TRBV6-1; cdr3_aa: CASSTFGTGNQETQYF; cdr3_nt: TGTGCCAGCAGCACATTCGGGACAGGGAACCAAGAGACCCAGTACTTC
clone_size: many; j_call: TRBJ2-5; d_call: TRBD1; v_call: TRBV4-1; cdr3_aa: CASSPGGGTGTKRVETQYF; cdr3_nt: TGCGCCAGCAGCCCAGGAGGTGGGACAGGGACAAAGAGGGTGGAGACCCAGTACTTC
clone_size: few; j_call: TRBJ2-1; d_call: -; v_call: TRBV6-2/TRBV6-3; cdr3_aa: CAGRALSEGQFF; cdr3_nt: TGTGCCGGTAGGGCGCTGTCGGAGGGGCAGTTCTTC
clone_size: few; j_call: TRBJ1-2; d_call: TRBD1; v_call: TRBV10-3; cdr3_aa: CAITSGTGGHYGYTF; cdr3_nt: TGTGCCATCACCTCCGGGACAGGGGGCCACTATGGCTACACCTTC
clone_size: few; j_call: TRBJ2-7; d_call: TRBD1; v_call: TRBV2; cdr3_aa: CASSEVGTGLNEQYF; cdr3_nt: TGTGCCAGCAGTGAAGTAGGGACAGGGTTGAACGAGCAGTACTTC
clone_size: few; j_call: TRBJ1-4; d_call: -; v_call: TRBV10-2; cdr3_aa: CASSGWGKDEKLSF; cdr3_nt: TGCGCCAGCAGTGGATGGGGAAAAGATGAAAAACTGTCTTTT
clone_size: -; j_call: TRBJ2-3; d_call: TRBD2; v_call: TRBV3-1; cdr3_aa: CASSPHRSSGGGMDTQYF; cdr3_nt: TGTGCCAGCAGCCCTCATCGATCTAGCGGAGGCGGAATGGATACGCAGTATTTT
clone_size: -; j_call: TRBJ2-5; d_call: -; v_call: TRBV18; cdr3_aa: CASSSRRGVETQYF; cdr3_nt: TGTGCCAGCTCATCACGAAGGGGCGTGGAGACCCAGTACTTC
clone_size: -; j_call: TRBJ1-5; d_call: -; v_call: TRBV6-5; cdr3_aa: CASRYRPGGGNQPQHF; cdr3_nt: TGTGCCAGCAGGTACAGACCTGGGGGAGGCAATCAGCCCCAGCATTTT
clone_size: few; j_call: TRBJ2-1; d_call: -; v_call: TRBV7-3; cdr3_aa: CASSLSAAGEQFF; cdr3_nt: TGTGCCAGCAGCTTATCTGCAGCGGGTGAGCAGTTCTTC
clone_size: -; j_call: TRBJ2-3; d_call: TRBD1; v_call: TRBV7-2; cdr3_aa: CASSLYGQGGTDTQYF; cdr3_nt: TGTGCCAGCAGCTTATACGGACAGGGCGGCACAGATACGCAGTATTTT
clone_size: few; j_call: TRBJ1-2; d_call: -; v_call: TRBV7-9; cdr3_aa: CASSSGSPRQASYGYTF; cdr3_nt: TGTGCCAGCAGCTCAGGGTCCCCGAGGCAGGCGAGTTATGGCTACACCTTC
clone_size: few; j_call: TRBJ1-6; d_call: TRBD1; v_call: TRBV10-2; cdr3_aa: CASSVDREDSPLHF; cdr3_nt: TGCGCCAGCAGTGTCGACAGGGAAGATTCACCCCTCCACTTT
clone_size: -; j_call: TRBJ2-5; d_call: -; v_call: TRBV18; cdr3_aa: CASSPKLETQYF; cdr3_nt: TGTGCCAGCTCACCGAAACTAGAGACCCAGTACTTC
clone_size: many; j_call: TRBJ2-3; d_call: -; v_call: TRBV6-1; cdr3_aa: CASRREEDTDTQYF; cdr3_nt: TGTGCCAGCAGGAGGGAGGAGGACACAGATACGCAGTATTTT
clone_size: -; j_call: TRBJ2-5; d_call: -; v_call: TRBV7-8; cdr3_aa: CASSLQRERQETQYF; cdr3_nt: TGTGCCAGCAGCTTACAACGGGAACGCCAAGAGACCCAGTACTTC
clone_size: few; j_call: TRBJ2-7; d_call: -; v_call: TRBV13; cdr3_aa: CASSLNPPGPWNYEQYF; cdr3_nt: TGTGCCAGCAGCCTCAACCCCCCGGGACCCTGGAACTACGAGCAGTACTTC
clone_size: -; j_call: TRBJ2-2; d_call: -; v_call: TRBV18; cdr3_aa: CASSHRPLGDFNTGELFF; cdr3_nt: TGTGCCAGCTCGCACCGCCCCTTGGGGGATTTCAACACCGGGGAGCTGTTTTTT
clone_size: -; j_call: TRBJ2-2; d_call: -; v_call: TRBV11-1; cdr3_aa: CASSLMQGQNTGELFF; cdr3_nt: TGTGCCAGCAGCTTAATGCAGGGACAGAACACCGGGGAGCTGTTTTTT
clone_size: -; j_call: TRBJ1-5; d_call: -; v_call: TRBV5-1; cdr3_aa: CASSPWGESNQPQHF; cdr3_nt: TGCGCCAGCAGCCCGTGGGGGGAAAGCAATCAGCCCCAGCATTTT
clone_size: few; j_call: TRBJ2-2; d_call: TRBD1; v_call: TRBV6-1; cdr3_aa: CASRRQGITGELFF; cdr3_nt: TGTGCCAGCAGGCGACAGGGTATAACCGGGGAGCTGTTTTTT
clone_size: many; j_call: TRBJ1-5; d_call: -; v_call: TRBV28; cdr3_aa: CASSPIRGWGAGNQPQHF; cdr3_nt: TGTGCCAGCAGTCCGATCCGGGGATGGGGGGCGGGCAATCAGCCCCAGCATTTT
clone_size: -; j_call: TRBJ2-1; d_call: TRBD2; v_call: TRBV12-3/TRBV12-4; cdr3_aa: CASSRRLAGNEQFF; cdr3_nt: TGTGCCAGCAGTCGCCGCCTAGCGGGTAATGAGCAGTTCTTC
clone_size: -; j_call: TRBJ2-1; d_call: TRBD2; v_call: TRBV6-2/TRBV6-3; cdr3_aa: CASSYSSGWLAGVRYNEQFF; cdr3_nt: TGTGCCAGCAGTTACTCGTCAGGGTGGTTAGCGGGAGTTAGGTACAATGAGCAGTTCTTC
clone_size: -; j_call: TRBJ1-1; d_call: TRBD1; v_call: TRBV5-1; cdr3_aa: CASSPGQGAQAFF; cdr3_nt: TGCGCCAGCAGCCCAGGACAGGGGGCGCAAGCTTTCTTT
clone_size: -; j_call: TRBJ2-1; d_call: TRBD1; v_call: TRBV3-1; cdr3_aa: CASSQEGQGPPGQFF; cdr3_nt: TGTGCCAGCAGCCAAGAGGGACAGGGGCCCCCAGGGCAGTTCTTC
clone_size: few; j_call: TRBJ2-1; d_call: -; v_call: TRBV7-2; cdr3_aa: CASSLDVSPSYNEQFF; cdr3_nt: TGTGCCAGCAGCTTAGATGTATCCCCTTCCTACAATGAGCAGTTCTTC
clone_size: few; j_call: TRBJ1-4; d_call: TRBD1; v_call: TRBV12-3/TRBV12-4; cdr3_aa: CASSETGLETNEKLFF; cdr3_nt: TGTGCCAGCAGCGAGACAGGGTTGGAAACTAATGAAAAACTGTTTTTT
clone_size: few; j_call: TRBJ2-2; d_call: -; v_call: TRBV12-3/TRBV12-4; cdr3_aa: CATQGEGLSGELFF; cdr3_nt: TGTGCCACCCAGGGGGAGGGGTTAAGCGGGGAGCTGTTTTTT
clone_size: many; j_call: TRBJ2-1; d_call: -; v_call: TRBV5-1; cdr3_aa: CASSLEPDPYNEQFF; cdr3_nt: TGCGCCAGCAGCTTGGAGCCGGATCCCTACAATGAGCAGTTCTTC
clone_size: few; j_call: TRBJ1-1; d_call: TRBD1; v_call: TRBV15; cdr3_aa: CATSSNWDREEMNTEAFF; cdr3_nt: TGTGCCACCAGCAGTAACTGGGACAGGGAGGAAATGAACACTGAAGCTTTCTTT
clone_size: -; j_call: TRBJ2-7; d_call: -; v_call: TRBV6-1; cdr3_aa: CASSDQRTSYEQYF; cdr3_nt: TGTGCCAGCAGTGACCAGCGGACCTCTTACGAGCAGTACTTC
clone_size: -; j_call: TRBJ2-3; d_call: TRBD2; v_call: TRBV20-1; cdr3_aa: CSAWTSEEYTDTQYF; cdr3_nt: TGCAGTGCTTGGACTAGCGAGGAGTACACAGATACGCAGTATTTT
clone_size: many; j_call: TRBJ2-3; d_call: TRBD2; v_call: TRBV7-6; cdr3_aa: CASSFYRGGRGTQYF; cdr3_nt: TGTGCCAGCAGCTTTTATCGGGGGGGGCGCGGTACGCAGTATTTT
clone_size: -; j_call: TRBJ2-2; d_call: -; v_call: TRBV20-1; cdr3_aa: CSARARGTNTGELFF; cdr3_nt: TGCAGTGCTAGAGCCCGGGGGACGAACACCGGGGAGCTGTTTTTT
clone_size: few; j_call: TRBJ2-2; d_call: -; v_call: TRBV7-9; cdr3_aa: CASSLGFSVPTGELFF; cdr3_nt: TGTGCCAGCAGCTTAGGGTTTAGCGTTCCGACCGGGGAGCTGTTTTTT
clone_size: few; j_call: TRBJ2-7; d_call: TRBD2; v_call: TRBV27; cdr3_aa: CASSFGGTSPLYEQYF; cdr3_nt: TGTGCCAGCAGTTTCGGCGGGACTAGCCCGCTCTACGAGCAGTACTTC
clone_size: few; j_call: TRBJ2-7; d_call: -; v_call: TRBV5-6; cdr3_aa: CASSLVFASGEQYF; cdr3_nt: TGTGCCAGCAGCTTGGTCTTCGCCTCGGGTGAGCAGTACTTC
clone_size: many; j_call: TRBJ2-1; d_call: -; v_call: TRBV12-3/TRBV12-4; cdr3_aa: CASRRQSYNEQFF; cdr3_nt: TGTGCCAGCAGAAGGCAGTCCTACAATGAGCAGTTCTTC
clone_size: many; j_call: TRBJ2-1; d_call: -; v_call: TRBV28; cdr3_aa: CASSLQGKNEQFF; cdr3_nt: TGTGCCAGCAGTTTACAGGGAAAGAATGAGCAGTTCTTC
clone_size: few; j_call: TRBJ2-7; d_call: -; v_call: TRBV24-1; cdr3_aa: CATSSQGYGEQYF; cdr3_nt: TGTGCCACCAGTAGCCAGGGTTATGGAGAGCAGTACTTC
clone_size: few; j_call: TRBJ2-1; d_call: -; v_call: TRBV5-1; cdr3_aa: CASSLVVAGAYNEQFF; cdr3_nt: TGCGCCAGCAGCTTGGTGGTGGCGGGGGCTTACAATGAGCAGTTCTTC
clone_size: few; j_call: TRBJ2-7; d_call: -; v_call: TRBV6-4; cdr3_aa: CASSRESGYEQYF; cdr3_nt: TGTGCCAGCAGTAGGGAGAGTGGCTACGAGCAGTACTTC
clone_size: few; j_call: TRBJ2-1; d_call: -; v_call: TRBV12-3/TRBV12-4; cdr3_aa: CASSSPLTHYNEQFF; cdr3_nt: TGTGCCAGCAGTTCTCCCTTGACGCACTACAATGAGCAGTTCTTC
clone_size: few; j_call: TRBJ2-2; d_call: -; v_call: TRBV24-1; cdr3_aa: CATSDPILGTGNTGELFF; cdr3_nt: TGTGCCACCAGTGACCCAATACTCGGGACCGGGAACACCGGGGAGCTGTTTTTT
clone_size: few; j_call: TRBJ2-2; d_call: TRBD1; v_call: TRBV7-8; cdr3_aa: CASSRTGLSGELFF; cdr3_nt: TGTGCCAGCAGCCGGACAGGTTTGTCCGGGGAGCTGTTTTTT